This T cell receptor beta chain was recorded in a study of cytomegalovirus exposure and HLA in healthy donors. Overall study findings and caveats: Association with HLA alleles at 0.05 false discovery rate was found for 17,000 or so TCR beta sequences in a later analysis.

The CDR3 has 14 residues. Germline V gene data show CDR1 as MNHNS and CDR2 as SASEGT. The junction had 4 bases not matched to a gene; V was cut back by 3 bases and J by 4 bases. This PCR relied on a set of 60 Vbeta primers and 13 Jbeta primers. Repertoires were generated with immunoSEQ multiplex PCR, while TCRdb's copy carries only in-frame clones and drops some. The sample lists some 200,000 clones; 79% were seen once. This clone appeared a few times. The antigen is undetermined. The clonotype originates from a girl aged 5 to 17 in good health and CMV-seropositive. The chain couples TRBV6-1 to TRBJ1-2; the match to TRBD1 covers 8 bases. Sequenced: PBMCs. The DNA of the CDR3 is TGTGCCAGCAGTGAGACAGGGGTCCCCTATGGCTACACCTTC. Residues: CASSETGVPYGYTF.